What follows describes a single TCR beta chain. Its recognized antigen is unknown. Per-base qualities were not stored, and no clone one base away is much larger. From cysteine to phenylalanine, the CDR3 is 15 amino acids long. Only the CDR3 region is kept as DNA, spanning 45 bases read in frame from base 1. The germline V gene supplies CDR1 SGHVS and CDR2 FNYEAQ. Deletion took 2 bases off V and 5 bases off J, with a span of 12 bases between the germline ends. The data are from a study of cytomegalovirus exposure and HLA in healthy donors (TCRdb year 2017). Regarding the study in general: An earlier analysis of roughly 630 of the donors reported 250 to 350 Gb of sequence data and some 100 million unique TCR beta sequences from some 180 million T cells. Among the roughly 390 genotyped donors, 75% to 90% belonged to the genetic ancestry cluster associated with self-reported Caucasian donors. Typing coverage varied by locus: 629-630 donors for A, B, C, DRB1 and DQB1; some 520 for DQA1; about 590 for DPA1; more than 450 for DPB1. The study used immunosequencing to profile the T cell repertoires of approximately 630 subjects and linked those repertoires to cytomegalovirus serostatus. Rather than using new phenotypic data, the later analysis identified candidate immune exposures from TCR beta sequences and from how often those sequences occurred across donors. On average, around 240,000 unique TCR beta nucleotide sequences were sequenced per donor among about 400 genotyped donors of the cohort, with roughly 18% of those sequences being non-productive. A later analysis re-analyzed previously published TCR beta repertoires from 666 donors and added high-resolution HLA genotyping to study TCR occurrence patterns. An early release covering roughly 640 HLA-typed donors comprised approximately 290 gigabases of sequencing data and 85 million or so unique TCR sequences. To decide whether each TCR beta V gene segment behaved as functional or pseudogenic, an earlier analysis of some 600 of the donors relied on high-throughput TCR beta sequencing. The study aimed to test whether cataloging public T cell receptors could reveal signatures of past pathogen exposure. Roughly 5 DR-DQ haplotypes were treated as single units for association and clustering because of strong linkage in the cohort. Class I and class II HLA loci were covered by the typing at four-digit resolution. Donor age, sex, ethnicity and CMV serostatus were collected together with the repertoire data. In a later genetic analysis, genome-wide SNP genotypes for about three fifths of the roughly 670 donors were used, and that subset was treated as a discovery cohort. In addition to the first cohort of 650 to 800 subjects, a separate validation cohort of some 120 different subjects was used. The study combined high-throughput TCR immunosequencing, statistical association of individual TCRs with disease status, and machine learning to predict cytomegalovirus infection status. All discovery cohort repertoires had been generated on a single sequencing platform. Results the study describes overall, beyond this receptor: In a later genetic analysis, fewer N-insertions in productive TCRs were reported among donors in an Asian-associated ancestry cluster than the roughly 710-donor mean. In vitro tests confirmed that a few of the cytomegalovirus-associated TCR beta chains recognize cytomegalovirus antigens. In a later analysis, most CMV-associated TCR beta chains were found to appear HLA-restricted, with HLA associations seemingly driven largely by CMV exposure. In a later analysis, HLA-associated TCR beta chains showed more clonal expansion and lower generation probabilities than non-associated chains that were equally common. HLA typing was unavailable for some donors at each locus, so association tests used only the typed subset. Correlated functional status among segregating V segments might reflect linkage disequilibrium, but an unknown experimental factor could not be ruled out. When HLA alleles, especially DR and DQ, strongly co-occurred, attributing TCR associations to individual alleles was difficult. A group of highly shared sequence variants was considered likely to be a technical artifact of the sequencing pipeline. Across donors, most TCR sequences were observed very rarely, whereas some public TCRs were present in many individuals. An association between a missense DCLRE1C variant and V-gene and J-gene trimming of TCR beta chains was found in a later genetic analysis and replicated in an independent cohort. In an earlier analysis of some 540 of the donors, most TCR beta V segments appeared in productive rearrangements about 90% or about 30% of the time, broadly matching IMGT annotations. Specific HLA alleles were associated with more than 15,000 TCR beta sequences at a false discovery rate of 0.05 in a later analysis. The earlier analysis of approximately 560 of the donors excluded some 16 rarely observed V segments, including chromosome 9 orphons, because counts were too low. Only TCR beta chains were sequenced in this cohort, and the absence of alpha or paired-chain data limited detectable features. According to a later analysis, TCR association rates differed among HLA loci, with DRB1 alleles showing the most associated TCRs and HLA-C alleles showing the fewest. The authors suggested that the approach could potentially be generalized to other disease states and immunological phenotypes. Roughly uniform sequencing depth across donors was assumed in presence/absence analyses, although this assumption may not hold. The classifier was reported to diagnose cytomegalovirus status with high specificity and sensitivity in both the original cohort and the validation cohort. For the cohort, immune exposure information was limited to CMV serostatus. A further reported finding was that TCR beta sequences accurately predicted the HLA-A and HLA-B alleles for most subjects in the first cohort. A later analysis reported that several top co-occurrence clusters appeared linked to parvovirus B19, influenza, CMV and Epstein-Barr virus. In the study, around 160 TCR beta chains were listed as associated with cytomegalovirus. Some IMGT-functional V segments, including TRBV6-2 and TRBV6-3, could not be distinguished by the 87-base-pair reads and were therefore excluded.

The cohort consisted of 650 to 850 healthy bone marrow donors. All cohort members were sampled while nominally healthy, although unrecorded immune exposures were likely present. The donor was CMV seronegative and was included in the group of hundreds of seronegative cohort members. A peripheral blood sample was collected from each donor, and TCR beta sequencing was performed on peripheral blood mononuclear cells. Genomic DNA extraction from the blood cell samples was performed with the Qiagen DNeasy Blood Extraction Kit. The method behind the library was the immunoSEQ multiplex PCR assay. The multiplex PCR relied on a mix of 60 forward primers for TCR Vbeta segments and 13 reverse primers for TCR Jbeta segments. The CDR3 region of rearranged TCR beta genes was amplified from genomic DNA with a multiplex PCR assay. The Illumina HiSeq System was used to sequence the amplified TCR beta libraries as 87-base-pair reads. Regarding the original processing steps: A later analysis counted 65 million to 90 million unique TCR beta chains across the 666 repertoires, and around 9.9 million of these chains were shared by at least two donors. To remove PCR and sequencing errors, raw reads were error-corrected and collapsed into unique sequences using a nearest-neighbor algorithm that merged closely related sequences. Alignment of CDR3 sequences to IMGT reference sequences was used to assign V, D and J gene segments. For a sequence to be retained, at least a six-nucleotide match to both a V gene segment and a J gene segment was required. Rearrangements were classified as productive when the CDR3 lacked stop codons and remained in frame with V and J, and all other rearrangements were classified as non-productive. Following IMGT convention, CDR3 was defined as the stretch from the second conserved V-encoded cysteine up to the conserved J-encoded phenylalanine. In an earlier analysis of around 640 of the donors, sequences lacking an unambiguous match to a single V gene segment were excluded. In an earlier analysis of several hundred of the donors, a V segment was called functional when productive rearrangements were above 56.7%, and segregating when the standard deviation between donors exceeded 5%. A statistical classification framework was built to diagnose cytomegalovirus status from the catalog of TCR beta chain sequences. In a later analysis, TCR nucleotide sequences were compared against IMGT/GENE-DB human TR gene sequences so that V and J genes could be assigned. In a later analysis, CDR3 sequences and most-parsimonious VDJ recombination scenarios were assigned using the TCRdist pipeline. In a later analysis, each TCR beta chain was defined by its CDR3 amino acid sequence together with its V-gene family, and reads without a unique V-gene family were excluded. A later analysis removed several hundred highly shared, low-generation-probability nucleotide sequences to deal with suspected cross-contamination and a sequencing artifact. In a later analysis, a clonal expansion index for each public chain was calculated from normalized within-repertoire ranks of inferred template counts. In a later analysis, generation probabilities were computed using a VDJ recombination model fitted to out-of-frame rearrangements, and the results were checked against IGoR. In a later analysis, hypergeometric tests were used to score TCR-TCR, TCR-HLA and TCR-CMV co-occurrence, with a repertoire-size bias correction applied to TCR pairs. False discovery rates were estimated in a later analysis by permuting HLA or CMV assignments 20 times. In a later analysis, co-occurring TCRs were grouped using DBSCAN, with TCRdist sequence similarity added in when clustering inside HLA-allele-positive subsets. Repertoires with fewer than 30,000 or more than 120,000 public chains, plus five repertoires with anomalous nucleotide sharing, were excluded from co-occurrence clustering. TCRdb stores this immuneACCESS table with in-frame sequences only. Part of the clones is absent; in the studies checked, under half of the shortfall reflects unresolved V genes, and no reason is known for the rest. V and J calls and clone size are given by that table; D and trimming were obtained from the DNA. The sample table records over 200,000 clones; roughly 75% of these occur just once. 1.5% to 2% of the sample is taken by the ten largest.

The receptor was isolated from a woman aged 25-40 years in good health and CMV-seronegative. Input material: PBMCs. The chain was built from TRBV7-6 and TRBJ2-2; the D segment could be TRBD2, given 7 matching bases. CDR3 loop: CASSLRRGGTGELFF. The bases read TGTGCCAGCAGCTTAAGGAGGGGGGGAACCGGGGAGCTGTTTTTT.